This T cell receptor beta chain was observed in a study of cytomegalovirus exposure and HLA in healthy donors. This CDR3 comprises 15 residues. V was pared by 4 bases and J by 4 bases, with 16 bases between. Germline CDR1 reads MGHDK; CDR2 reads SYGVNS. PCR used 60 Vbeta primers and 13 Jbeta primers. This table comes from immunoSEQ multiplex PCR, and its TCRdb copy is limited to in-frame clones, with some not included. Of roughly 43,000 clones listed, 64% are singletons. This clone has only a few counts. The receptor was isolated from a human donor in good health. V usage is TRBV25-1 and J usage is TRBJ1-2; D remains ambiguous. Sequenced material: PBMCs. The CDR3 DNA is TGTGCCAGCAGTGCCCCAGGATTCACCGGCTATGGCTACACCTTC. Amino acids: CASSAPGFTGYGYTF.